The next 4 T cell receptor beta chains were all read from a single sample in a study of T cell responses to AZD1222 COVID-19 vaccine. Clones were read by immunoSEQ multiplex PCR, and TCRdb kept only the in-frame ones, dropping some. The data hold about 93,000 clones, with 80% to 90% observed a single time. Sample: peripheral blood, taken 28 days after the second AZD1222 dose. These receptors originate from an adult who received the AZD1222 COVID-19 vaccine.

This rearrangement joins TRBV18 to TRBJ1-1; D gene uncertain. The CDR3 length is 15 residues. CDR1 and CDR2 (germline): KGHSH, LQKENI. The V gene lost 4 bases and the J gene lost 1 base, with 13 bases spanning the gap. The CDR3, as DNA: TGTGCCAGCTCACTCCTCGTTGGCAGGAACACTGAAGCTTTCTTT. Translating gives CASSLLVGRNTEAFF.

The chain carries TRBV28 and TRBJ1-4; D possibly corresponds to TRBD1 (6 bases). V lost 6 bases, J lost 8 bases, and 16 bases lay in between. Germline-derived CDR1 and CDR2 are MDHEN and SYDVKM. CDR3 length equals 14 residues. The CDR3 reads CASSLTGPGEKLFF. CDR3 DNA sequence: TGTGCCAGCAGCCTTACAGGGCCTGGGGAAAAACTGTTTTTT.

V gene TRBV7-9 combines with J gene TRBJ1-2, with D tentatively TRBD1 (5 bases). Germline loops: CDR1 SEHNR, CDR2 FQNEAQ (reference sequence). CDR3 length: 15 amino acids. V dropped 5 bases and J dropped 5 bases, with 18 bases sitting between them. In DNA, the CDR3 is TGTGCCAGCAGCAGGTCGGGAGGGGCAGGATATGGCTACACCTTC. It translates to CASSRSGGAGYGYTF. Based on the CDR3 plus reference TRBV7-9 and TRBJ1-2, the full variable domain is DTGVSQNPRHKITKRGQNVTFRCDPISEHNRLYWYRQTLGQGPEFLTYFQNEAQLEKSRLLSDRFSAERPKGSFSTLEIQRTEQGDSAMYLCASSRSGGAGYGYTFGSGTRLTVV.

The chain carries TRBV18 and TRBJ2-7; 11 nucleotides agree with TRBD2. Germline V gene data show CDR1 as KGHSH and CDR2 as LQKENI. The CDR3 totals 17 residues. With V trimmed by 0 bases and J by 4 bases, 8 bases remained unmatched. The CDR3 sequence: CASSPPGTSGVIYEQYF. CDR3 bases: TGTGCCAGCTCACCACCCGGGACTAGCGGTGTCATATACGAGCAGTACTTC.